Listed below are T cell receptor beta chains from one sample, sequenced in a study of T cell repertoires in cytomegalovirus infection. Their target antigens are unknown. TCRdb passed the reads through MiXCR, listing each CDR3 protein once. The sample includes approximately 990,000 distinct CDR3 sequences, about 33% of them seen just once. The sample in question was cultured CD8+ T cells from PBMCs, obtained from culture after CMV antigen stimulation. The receptors were gathered from a human donor in good health (CMV status not recorded). Some clones in this sample may be carry-over from other donors' samples. CDR3s include the opening cysteine and the closing phenylalanine or tryptophan. The D gene is left open where the match is weak. Expanded clones are given a class, and other clones once, few, many or no size at all.

size	V	D	J	CDR3	DNA
once	TRBV6-2/TRBV6-3	NA	TRBJ1-5	CASSYPGYSGQPQHF	TGTGCCAGCAGTTACCCGGGCTACAGCGGCCAGCCCCAGCATTTT
few	TRBV6-1	NA	TRBJ1-5	CASSERVNQPQHF	TGTGCCAGCAGTGAAAGGGTTAATCAGCCCCAGCATTTT
many	TRBV7-2	NA	TRBJ1-6	CASSVGTDNNSPLHF	TGTGCCAGCAGCGTCGGGACGGATAATAATTCACCCCTCCACTTT
NA	TRBV27	NA	TRBJ2-2	CASSLNRVRSTGELFF	TGTGCCAGCAGCCTTAACAGGGTTAGGAGTACCGGGGAGCTGTTTTTT
few	TRBV6-6	NA	TRBJ1-2	CASRTVDGYTF	TGTGCCAGCAGGACCGTAGACGGCTACACCTTC
NA	TRBV19	TRBD1	TRBJ2-7	CASSIWGQEGLYEQYF	TGTGCCAGTAGTATTTGGGGACAGGAGGGTCTCTACGAGCAGTACTTC
few	TRBV19	TRBD2	TRBJ2-3	CASSLMAGGTADTQYF	TGTGCCAGTAGTTTAATGGCGGGGGGCACGGCAGATACGCAGTATTTT
many	TRBV6-1	NA	TRBJ2-1	CATDQGTYNEQFF	TGTGCCACTGACCAGGGGACCTACAATGAGCAGTTCTTC
few	TRBV24-1	NA	TRBJ2-1	CATSDPRYEQFF	TGTGCCACCAGTGATCCTCGTTATGAGCAGTTCTTC
NA	TRBV15	NA	TRBJ2-5	CATSRDGSRKETQYF	TGTGCCACCAGCAGAGATGGGAGCCGGAAAGAGACCCAGTACTTC
NA	TRBV29-1	TRBD1	TRBJ2-7	CSVEGQGPSYEQYF	TGCAGCGTTGAAGGACAGGGCCCATCCTACGAGCAGTACTTC
few	TRBV7-8	NA	TRBJ1-1	CASSLYANFEGIEDTEAFF	TGTGCCAGCAGCTTATATGCTAATTTTGAGGGAATAGAGGACACTGAAGCTTTCTTT
few	TRBV12-5	TRBD1	TRBJ1-2	CASGGTGLDYGYTF	TGTGCTAGTGGGGGGACAGGCTTAGACTATGGCTACACCTTC
NA	TRBV19	NA	TRBJ2-1	CASSPSEVEQFF	TGTGCCAGTAGCCCGTCGGAGGTTGAGCAGTTCTTC
NA	TRBV18	NA	TRBJ2-1	CASSREDSSYNEQFF	TGTGCCAGCTCACGGGAGGACAGCTCCTACAATGAGCAGTTCTTC